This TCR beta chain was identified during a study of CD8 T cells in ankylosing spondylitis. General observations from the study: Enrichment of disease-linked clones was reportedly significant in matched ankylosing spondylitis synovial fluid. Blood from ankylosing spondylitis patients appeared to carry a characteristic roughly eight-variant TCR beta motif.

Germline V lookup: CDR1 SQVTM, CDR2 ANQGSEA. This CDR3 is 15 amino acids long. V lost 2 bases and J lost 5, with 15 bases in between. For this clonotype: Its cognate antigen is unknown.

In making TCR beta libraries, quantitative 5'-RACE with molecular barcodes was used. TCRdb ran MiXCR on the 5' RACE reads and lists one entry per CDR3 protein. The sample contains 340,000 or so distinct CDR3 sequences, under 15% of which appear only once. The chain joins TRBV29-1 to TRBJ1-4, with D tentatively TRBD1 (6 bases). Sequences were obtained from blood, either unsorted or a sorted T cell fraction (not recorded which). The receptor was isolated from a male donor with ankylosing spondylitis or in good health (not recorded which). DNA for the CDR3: TGCAGCGTTGAACTACCGGGGGCTCTGAATGAAAAACTGTTTTTT. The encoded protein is CSVELPGALNEKLFF.